This T cell receptor (beta chain) was identified in a study of cytomegalovirus exposure and HLA in healthy donors. Trimming cost V 7 bases and J 2 bases; bases outside gene matches: 11. Germline V gene sequence: CDR1 MDHEN, CDR2 SYDVKM. The CDR3 length is 16 residues. The PCR had 60 Vbeta and 13 Jbeta primers. In the authors' methods: Per a later analysis, the number of unique TCR beta chains was about 78 million, of which 9 million to 14 million were shared. The method was immunoSEQ multiplex PCR; TCRdb's version includes in-frame clones alone and lacks a portion of them. That table supplies the V and J calls and clone size; D and trimming were determined from the DNA. The sample includes about 120,000 clones, around 66% seen only once; the top ten take 8% to 9%.

The chain combines TRBV28 with TRBJ2-3; 8 bases agree with TRBD1. The receptor's source is a woman in her thirties or forties in good health and CMV-seropositive. The sequencing sample was made of PBMCs. CDR3 in amino acids: CASTFLGGQATDTQYF. The CDR3 bases are TGTGCCAGCACCTTCCTAGGGGGACAGGCCACAGATACGCAGTATTTT.